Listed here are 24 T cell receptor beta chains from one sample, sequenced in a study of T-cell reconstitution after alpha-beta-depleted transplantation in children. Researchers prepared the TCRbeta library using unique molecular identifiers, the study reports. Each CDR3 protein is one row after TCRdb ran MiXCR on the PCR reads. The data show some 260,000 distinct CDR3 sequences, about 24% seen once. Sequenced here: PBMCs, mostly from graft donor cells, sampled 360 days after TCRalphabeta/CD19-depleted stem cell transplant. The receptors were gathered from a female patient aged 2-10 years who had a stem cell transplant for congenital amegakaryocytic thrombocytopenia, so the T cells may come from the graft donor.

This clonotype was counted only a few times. In DNA, the CDR3 is TGCAGTGCTAAGGGACTAGGTCTCTCCGGGGTGGGTACAGATACGCAGTATTTT. Amino acids: CSAKGLGLSGVGTDTQYF. V usage is TRBV20-1 and J usage is TRBJ2-3; 8 bases agree with TRBD2. Losses at the gene ends were 4 bases for V and 3 bases for J; bases not matched to a gene: 18. Germline-derived CDR1 and CDR2 are DFQATT and SNEGSKA (reference sequence). This CDR3 is built from 18 residues.

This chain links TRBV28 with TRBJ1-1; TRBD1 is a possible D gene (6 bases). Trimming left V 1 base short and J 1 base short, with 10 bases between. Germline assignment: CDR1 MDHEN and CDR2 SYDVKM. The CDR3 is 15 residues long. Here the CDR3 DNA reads TGTGCCAGCAGTTTATCAGGGGCGGGGAACACTGAAGCTTTCTTT. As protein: CASSLSGAGNTEAFF.

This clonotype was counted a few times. CDR3 loop: CASSLVREVADTQYF. Here the CDR3 DNA reads TGTGCCAGCAGCTTGGTCCGGGAGGTCGCAGATACGCAGTATTTT. V gene TRBV5-4 combines with J gene TRBJ2-3; the match to TRBD2 covers 7 bases. The CDR3 extends over 15 amino acids. The germline V gene has CDR1 SGHNT and CDR2 YYREEE (reference sequence). The V and J ends lost 0 bases and 4 bases, in that order; junction bases with no gene match: 5.

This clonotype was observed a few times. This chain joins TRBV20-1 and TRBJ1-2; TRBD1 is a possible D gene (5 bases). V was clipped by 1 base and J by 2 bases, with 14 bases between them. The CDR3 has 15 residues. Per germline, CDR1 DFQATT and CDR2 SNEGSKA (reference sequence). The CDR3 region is CSARVQGTTNYGYTF. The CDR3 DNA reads TGCAGTGCTAGAGTGCAGGGAACAACCAACTATGGCTACACCTTC.

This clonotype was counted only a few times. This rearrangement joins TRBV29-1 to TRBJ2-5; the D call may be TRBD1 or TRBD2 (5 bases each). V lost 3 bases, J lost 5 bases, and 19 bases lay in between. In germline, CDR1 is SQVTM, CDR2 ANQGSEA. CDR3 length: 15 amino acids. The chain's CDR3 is CSVDSQTDWGETQYF. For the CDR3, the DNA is TGCAGCGTTGATTCTCAGACTGATTGGGGGGAGACCCAGTACTTC. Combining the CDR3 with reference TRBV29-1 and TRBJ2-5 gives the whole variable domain SAVISQKPSRDICQRGTSLTIQCQVDSQVTMMFWYRQQPGQSLTLIATANQGSEATYESGFVIDKFPISRPNLTFSTLTVSNMSPEDSSIYLCSVDSQTDWGETQYFGPGTRLLVL.

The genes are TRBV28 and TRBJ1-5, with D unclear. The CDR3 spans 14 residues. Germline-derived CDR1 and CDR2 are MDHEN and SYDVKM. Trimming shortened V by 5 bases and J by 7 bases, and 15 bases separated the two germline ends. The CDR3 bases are TGTGCCAGCAGTCAGATGGAGTTTAGGCAGCCCCAGCATTTT. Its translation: CASSQMEFRQPQHF.

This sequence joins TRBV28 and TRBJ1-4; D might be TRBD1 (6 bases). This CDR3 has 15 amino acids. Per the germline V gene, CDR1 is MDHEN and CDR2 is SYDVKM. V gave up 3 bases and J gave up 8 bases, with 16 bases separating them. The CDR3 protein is CASSFLGGEREKLFF. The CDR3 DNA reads TGTGCCAGCAGTTTCTTAGGGGGGGAGCGCGAAAAACTGTTTTTT.

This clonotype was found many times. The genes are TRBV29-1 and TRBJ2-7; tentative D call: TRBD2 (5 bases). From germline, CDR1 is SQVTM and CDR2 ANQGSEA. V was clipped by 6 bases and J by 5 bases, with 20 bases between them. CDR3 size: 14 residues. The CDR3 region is CSVRQRGPDDEQYF. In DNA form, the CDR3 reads TGCAGCGTGAGACAACGGGGTCCAGATGACGAGCAGTACTTC.

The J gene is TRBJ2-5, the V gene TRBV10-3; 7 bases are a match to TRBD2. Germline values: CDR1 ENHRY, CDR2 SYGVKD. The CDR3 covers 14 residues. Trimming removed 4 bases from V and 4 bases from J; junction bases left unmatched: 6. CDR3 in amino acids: CAISGGEGPETQYF. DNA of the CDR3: TGTGCCATCAGTGGTGGGGAGGGCCCAGAGACCCAGTACTTC.

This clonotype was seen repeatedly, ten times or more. The CDR3 sequence: CASRLGTGLGEAFF. The DNA of the CDR3 is TGTGCCAGCAGACTCGGGACAGGGTTGGGTGAAGCTTTCTTT. V usage is TRBV7-2 and J usage is TRBJ1-1, with 9 nucleotides matching TRBD1. Germline V gene lookup returns CDR1 SGHTA and CDR2 FQGNSA. The CDR3 is 14 residues long. J was trimmed by 7 bases and V by 6 bases; bases with no gene match: 9.

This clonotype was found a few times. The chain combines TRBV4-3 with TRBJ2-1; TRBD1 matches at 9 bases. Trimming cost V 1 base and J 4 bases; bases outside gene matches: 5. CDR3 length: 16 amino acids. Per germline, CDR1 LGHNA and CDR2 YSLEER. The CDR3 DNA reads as TGCGCCAGCAGCCAAGTAACAGGGGGCCTATACAATGAGCAGTTCTTC. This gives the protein CASSQVTGGLYNEQFF.

CDR3 sequence (DNA): TGCAGTGCTTTGACAGGACTGAACACTGAAGCTTTCTTT. This translates into CSALTGLNTEAFF. The V gene is TRBV20-1, the J gene TRBJ1-1; D may be TRBD1 (6 bases). V dropped 5 bases and J dropped 0 bases, with 10 bases sitting between them. CDR1 and CDR2 from the germline V gene are DFQATT and SNEGSKA (reference sequence). There are 13 residues in the CDR3.

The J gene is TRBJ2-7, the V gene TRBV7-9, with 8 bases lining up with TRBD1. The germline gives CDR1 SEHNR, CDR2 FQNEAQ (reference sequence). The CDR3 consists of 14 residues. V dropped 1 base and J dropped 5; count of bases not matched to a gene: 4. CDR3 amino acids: CASSLEDRVHEQYF. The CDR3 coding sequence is TGTGCCAGCAGCTTAGAGGACAGGGTCCACGAGCAGTACTTC.

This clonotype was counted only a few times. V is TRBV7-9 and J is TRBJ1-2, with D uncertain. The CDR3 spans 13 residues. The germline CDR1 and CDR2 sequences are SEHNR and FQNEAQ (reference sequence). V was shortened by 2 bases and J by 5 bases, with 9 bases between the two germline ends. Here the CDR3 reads CASSLSPNYGYTF. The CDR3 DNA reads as TGTGCCAGCAGCTTATCGCCAAATTATGGCTACACCTTC.

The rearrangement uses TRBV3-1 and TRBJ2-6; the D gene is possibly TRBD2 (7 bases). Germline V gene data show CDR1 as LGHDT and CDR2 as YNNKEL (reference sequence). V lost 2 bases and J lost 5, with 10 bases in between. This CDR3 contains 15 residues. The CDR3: CASSQRGAWANVLTF. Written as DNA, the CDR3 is TGTGCCAGCAGCCAACGGGGGGCCTGGGCCAACGTCCTGACTTTC.

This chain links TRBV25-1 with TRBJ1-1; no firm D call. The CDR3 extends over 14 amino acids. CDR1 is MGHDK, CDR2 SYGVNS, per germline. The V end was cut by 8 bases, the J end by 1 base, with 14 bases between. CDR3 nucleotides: TGTGCCAGCGCGGTTGCGGGATCGAACACTGAAGCTTTCTTT. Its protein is CASAVAGSNTEAFF.

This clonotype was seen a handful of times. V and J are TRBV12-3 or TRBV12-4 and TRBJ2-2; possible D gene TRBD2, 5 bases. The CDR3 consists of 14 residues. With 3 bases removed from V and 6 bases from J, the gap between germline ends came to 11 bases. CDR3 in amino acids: CASSFKYSAGELFF. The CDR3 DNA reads TGTGCCAGCAGTTTTAAGTATAGCGCCGGGGAGCTGTTTTTT.

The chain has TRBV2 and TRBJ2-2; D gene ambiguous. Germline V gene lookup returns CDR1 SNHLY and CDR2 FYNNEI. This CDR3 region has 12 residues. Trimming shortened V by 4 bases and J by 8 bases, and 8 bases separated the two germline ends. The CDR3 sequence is CASSGFGGELFF. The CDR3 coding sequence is TGTGCCAGCAGTGGATTCGGAGGGGAGCTGTTTTTT.

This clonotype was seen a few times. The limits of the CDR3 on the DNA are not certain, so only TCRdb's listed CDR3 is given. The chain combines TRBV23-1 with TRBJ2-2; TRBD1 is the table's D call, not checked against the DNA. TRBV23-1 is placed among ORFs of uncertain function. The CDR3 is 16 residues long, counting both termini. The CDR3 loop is CASSRRQGSTPGSCFF.

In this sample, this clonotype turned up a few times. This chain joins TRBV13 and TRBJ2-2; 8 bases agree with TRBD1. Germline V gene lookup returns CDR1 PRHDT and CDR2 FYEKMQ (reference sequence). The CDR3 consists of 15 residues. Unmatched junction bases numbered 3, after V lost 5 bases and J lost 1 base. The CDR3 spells CASSTDRGNTGELFF. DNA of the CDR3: TGTGCCAGCAGCACCGACAGGGGGAACACCGGGGAGCTGTTTTTT.

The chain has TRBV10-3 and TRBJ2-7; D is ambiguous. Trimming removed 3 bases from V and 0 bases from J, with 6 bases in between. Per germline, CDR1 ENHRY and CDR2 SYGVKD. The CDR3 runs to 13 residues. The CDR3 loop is CAISDGISYEQYF. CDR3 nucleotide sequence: TGTGCCATCAGTGACGGTATCTCCTACGAGCAGTACTTC.

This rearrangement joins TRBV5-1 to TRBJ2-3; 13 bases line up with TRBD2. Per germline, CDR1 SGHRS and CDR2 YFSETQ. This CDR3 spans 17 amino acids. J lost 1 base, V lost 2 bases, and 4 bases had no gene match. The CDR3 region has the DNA TGCGCCAGCAGCTTAGGGACTAGCGGGAAAGGCACAGATACGCAGTATTTT. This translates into CASSLGTSGKGTDTQYF.

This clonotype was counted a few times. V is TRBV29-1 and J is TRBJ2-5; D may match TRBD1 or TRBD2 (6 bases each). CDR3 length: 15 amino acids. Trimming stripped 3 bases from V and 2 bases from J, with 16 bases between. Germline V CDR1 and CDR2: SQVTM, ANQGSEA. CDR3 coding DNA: TGCAGCGTTGATTTCCCAGGGGCGGGGCAAGAGACCCAGTACTTC. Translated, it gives CSVDFPGAGQETQYF.

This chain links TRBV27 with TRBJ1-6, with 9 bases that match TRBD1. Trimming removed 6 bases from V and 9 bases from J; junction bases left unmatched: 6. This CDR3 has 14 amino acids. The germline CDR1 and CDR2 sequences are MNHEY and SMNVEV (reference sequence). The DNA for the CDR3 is TGTGCCAGCAGCCATGGACAGGGGAGTTCACCCCTCCACTTT. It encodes CASSHGQGSSPLHF.